Listed below are T cell receptor beta chains from one sample, sequenced in a study of T-cell reconstitution after alpha-beta-depleted transplantation in children. One entry per CDR3 protein results from TCRdb running MiXCR on the PCR reads. The sample consists of 440,000 or so distinct CDR3 sequences, approximately 10% of them appearing once. This material consisted of PBMCs from the stem cell graft donor, taken from the stem cell graft. These receptor sequences come from a human donor who donated a stem cell graft to a child with acute myeloid leukemia. Both conserved end residues are part of each CDR3. The D gene is left open where the match is weak. Only part of the rows carry a size: once, few, many, or a class if the clone is expanded.

TRBD1	many	TRBJ2-2	TRBV6-2/TRBV6-3	TGTGCCAGCAGTACAGGGGATGTCGGGGAGCTGTTTTTT	CASSTGDVGELFF
TRBD2	NA	TRBJ2-5	TRBV7-6	TGTGCCAGCAGCTTAGGTTGGATAACTAGCGGCCACCAAGAGACCCAGTACTTC	CASSLGWITSGHQETQYF
TRBD2	NA	TRBJ2-7	TRBV6-1	TGTGCCAGCAGACTCACTAGCGGGAGTTCTTACGAGCAGTACTTC	CASRLTSGSSYEQYF
NA	NA	TRBJ1-1	TRBV4-1	TGCGCCAGCAGCCAAGATTCAAGGGGGTTCACTGAAGCTTTCTTT	CASSQDSRGFTEAFF
NA	NA	TRBJ2-2	TRBV2	TGTGCCAGCATGTCGGGGGACACCGGGGAGCTGTTTTTT	CASMSGDTGELFF
NA	NA	TRBJ2-4	TRBV5-1	TGCGCCAGCAGGATACCGGGGGACATTCAGTACTTC	CASRIPGDIQYF
NA	many	TRBJ2-1	TRBV12-3/TRBV12-4	TGTGCCAGCAGCCCACCCCAGTACAATGAGCAGTTCTTC	CASSPPQYNEQFF
TRBD2	few	TRBJ2-3	TRBV5-1	TGCGCCAGCAGCAGTAGGACTAGCGGGGGGGCCTACACAGATACGCAGTATTTT	CASSSRTSGGAYTDTQYF
NA	NA	TRBJ2-1	TRBV24-1	TGTGCCACCAGTGATATGTACAATGAGCAGTTCTTC	CATSDMYNEQFF
TRBD1	many	TRBJ1-1	TRBV12-3/TRBV12-4	TGCGCCAGCAGCTTAGGACAGGGGCGTACTGAAGCTTTCTTT	CASSLGQGRTEAFF
NA	NA	TRBJ1-5	TRBV20-1	TGCAGTGCTAGAGATAGGAGAGGGAATCTCAATCTGCCCCAGCATTTT	CSARDRRGNLNLPQHF
NA	NA	TRBJ2-3	TRBV12-3/TRBV12-4	TGTGCCAGCAGTTTATTCGGGGCAGGGGAAGATACGCAGTATTTT	CASSLFGAGEDTQYF